The rows below give T cell receptor beta chains drawn from one sample of a study of vaccination effects on CD4 cells after COVID-19. The method was immunoSEQ multiplex PCR; TCRdb's version includes in-frame clones alone and lacks a portion of them. The sample has roughly 65,000 clones; 60% to 80% are singletons. What these receptors recognize is not known. The sequenced sample was CD4+ T cells from PBMCs cultured with HCoV-NL63 spike peptides, obtained before COVID-19 vaccination. The receptors originated from a human donor who received a COVID-19 vaccine. The CDR3 runs from the conserved cysteine through the conserved F or W. The D gene is left open where the match is weak. For some rows the clone size is stated as once, few or many, or as a class when expanded; others skip it.

abundance: .
d_gene: .
v_gene: TRBV29-1
j_gene: TRBJ1-2
CDR3nt: TGCAGCGCAGGGGAGGATCTGGGCTATGGCTACACCTTC
CDR3aa: CSAGEDLGYGYTF

abundance: .
d_gene: TRBD1
v_gene: TRBV5-4
j_gene: TRBJ2-6
CDR3nt: TGTGCCAGCAGCTTGGAAAAGCAGGGGGCACTTGGGGCCAACGTCCTGACTTTC
CDR3aa: CASSLEKQGALGANVLTF

abundance: .
d_gene: .
v_gene: TRBV5-5
j_gene: TRBJ2-5
CDR3nt: TGTGCCAGCATCCACTACGGGGAGGAGACCCAGTACTTC
CDR3aa: CASIHYGEETQYF

abundance: once
d_gene: TRBD1
v_gene: TRBV5-1
j_gene: TRBJ2-3
CDR3nt: TGCGCCAGCAGCTTGAGCCCGGGACAGGGGGCAGATACGCAGTATTTT
CDR3aa: CASSLSPGQGADTQYF

abundance: .
d_gene: .
v_gene: TRBV5-1
j_gene: TRBJ2-6
CDR3nt: TGCGCCAGCAGCTTGCCGTTCTCTGGGGCCAACGTCCTGACTTTC
CDR3aa: CASSLPFSGANVLTF

abundance: .
d_gene: .
v_gene: TRBV5-1
j_gene: TRBJ1-1
CDR3nt: TGCGCCACAGGACGCGGGGGCAGAGGCACTGAAGCTTTCTTT
CDR3aa: CATGRGGRGTEAFF

abundance: .
d_gene: .
v_gene: TRBV7-3
j_gene: TRBJ1-1
CDR3nt: TGTGCCAGCAGCCTCAAATCCGGGACGGTTGAAGCTTTCTTT
CDR3aa: CASSLKSGTVEAFF

abundance: .
d_gene: .
v_gene: TRBV9
j_gene: TRBJ2-3
CDR3nt: TGTGCCAGCAGCGTATCTGCATGGGCAGGGTCCACAGATACGCAGTATTTT
CDR3aa: CASSVSAWAGSTDTQYF

abundance: .
d_gene: TRBD1
v_gene: TRBV11-2
j_gene: TRBJ2-5
CDR3nt: TGTGCCAGCAGCCCTAAAGGGACAGTCCAAGAGACCCAGTACTTC
CDR3aa: CASSPKGTVQETQYF

abundance: .
d_gene: .
v_gene: TRBV19
j_gene: TRBJ2-4
CDR3nt: TGTGCCAGTAGTCTCCTCGCAGGGATAGCCAAAAACATTCAGTACTTC
CDR3aa: CASSLLAGIAKNIQYF

abundance: .
d_gene: TRBD1
v_gene: TRBV6-5
j_gene: TRBJ2-1
CDR3nt: TGTGCCAGCAGCCCCGACAGGGGAGGCTACAATGAGCAGTTCTTC
CDR3aa: CASSPDRGGYNEQFF

abundance: .
d_gene: TRBD2
v_gene: TRBV5-1
j_gene: TRBJ2-2
CDR3nt: TGCGCCAGCAGCTTGGTTGGCGGACTAGCGGACACCGGGGAGCTGTTTTTT
CDR3aa: CASSLVGGLADTGELFF

abundance: .
d_gene: .
v_gene: TRBV6-2/TRBV6-3
j_gene: TRBJ1-5
CDR3nt: TGTGCCAGCAGTCCACCCCGTCAGGGAAGGAATCAGCCCCAGCATTTT
CDR3aa: CASSPPRQGRNQPQHF

abundance: .
d_gene: .
v_gene: TRBV5-4
j_gene: TRBJ2-5
CDR3nt: TGTGCCAGCAGCTTGAGGTGGGGCGGCGCACAAGAGACCCAGTACTTC
CDR3aa: CASSLRWGGAQETQYF

abundance: .
d_gene: .
v_gene: TRBV6-1
j_gene: TRBJ2-5
CDR3nt: TGTGCCAGCAGTGAAGGGGGTGGTACGGGGACCCAGTACTTC
CDR3aa: CASSEGGGTGTQYF

abundance: .
d_gene: .
v_gene: TRBV3-1/TRBV3-2
j_gene: TRBJ1-2
CDR3nt: TGTGCCAGCAGCCCCCGGGCTAGGGCTACCGGTGGCTACACCTTC
CDR3aa: CASSPRARATGGYTF

abundance: .
d_gene: TRBD2
v_gene: TRBV7-2
j_gene: TRBJ2-2
CDR3nt: TGTGCCAGCAGCCGTTTGGGGACTAGCGGGGTCAACACCGGGGAGCTGTTTTTT
CDR3aa: CASSRLGTSGVNTGELFF

abundance: .
d_gene: .
v_gene: TRBV7-3
j_gene: TRBJ1-2
CDR3nt: TGTGCCAGCAGCCTCATGGGGGGCGGCTCTGGCTACACCTTC
CDR3aa: CASSLMGGGSGYTF

abundance: .
d_gene: .
v_gene: TRBV9
j_gene: TRBJ1-2
CDR3nt: TGTGCCAGCAGCGTAGCACAGACCCCTAACTATGGCTACACCTTC
CDR3aa: CASSVAQTPNYGYTF

abundance: once
d_gene: TRBD1
v_gene: TRBV4-3
j_gene: TRBJ2-6
CDR3nt: TGCGCCAGCAGCCAAGCCACACAGGGGTCTGGGGCCAACGTCCTGACTTTC
CDR3aa: CASSQATQGSGANVLTF

abundance: .
d_gene: TRBD1
v_gene: TRBV20-1
j_gene: TRBJ1-3
CDR3nt: TGCAGTGCTAGTCGGGACAGCTCTGGAAACACCATATATTTT
CDR3aa: CSASRDSSGNTIYF

abundance: .
d_gene: TRBD2
v_gene: TRBV7-2
j_gene: TRBJ2-1
CDR3nt: TGTGCCAGCAGCCCATCTAGCGGGGGGGCACTTGAGCAGTTCTTC
CDR3aa: CASSPSSGGALEQFF

abundance: .
d_gene: TRBD1
v_gene: TRBV5-1
j_gene: TRBJ2-3
CDR3nt: TGCGCCAGCGCACAGACAGGGCTGGTCACAGATACGCAGTATTTT
CDR3aa: CASAQTGLVTDTQYF

abundance: .
d_gene: .
v_gene: TRBV5-1
j_gene: TRBJ1-2
CDR3nt: TGCGCCAGCAGCTTGGAAGGGTCTGGTGGCTACACCTTC
CDR3aa: CASSLEGSGGYTF

abundance: .
d_gene: .
v_gene: TRBV11-3
j_gene: TRBJ2-3
CDR3nt: TGTGCCAGCAGTCCAGGGGGGGCGGAGACAGATACGCAGTATTTT
CDR3aa: CASSPGGAETDTQYF

abundance: .
d_gene: .
v_gene: TRBV28
j_gene: TRBJ1-3
CDR3nt: TGTGCCAGCAGCCCAACTTACTCTGGAAACACCATATATTTT
CDR3aa: CASSPTYSGNTIYF

abundance: .
d_gene: .
v_gene: TRBV5-4
j_gene: TRBJ1-1
CDR3nt: TGTGCCAGCAGGCCTCCTGCAGGGTATGACACTGAAGCTTTCTTT
CDR3aa: CASRPPAGYDTEAFF